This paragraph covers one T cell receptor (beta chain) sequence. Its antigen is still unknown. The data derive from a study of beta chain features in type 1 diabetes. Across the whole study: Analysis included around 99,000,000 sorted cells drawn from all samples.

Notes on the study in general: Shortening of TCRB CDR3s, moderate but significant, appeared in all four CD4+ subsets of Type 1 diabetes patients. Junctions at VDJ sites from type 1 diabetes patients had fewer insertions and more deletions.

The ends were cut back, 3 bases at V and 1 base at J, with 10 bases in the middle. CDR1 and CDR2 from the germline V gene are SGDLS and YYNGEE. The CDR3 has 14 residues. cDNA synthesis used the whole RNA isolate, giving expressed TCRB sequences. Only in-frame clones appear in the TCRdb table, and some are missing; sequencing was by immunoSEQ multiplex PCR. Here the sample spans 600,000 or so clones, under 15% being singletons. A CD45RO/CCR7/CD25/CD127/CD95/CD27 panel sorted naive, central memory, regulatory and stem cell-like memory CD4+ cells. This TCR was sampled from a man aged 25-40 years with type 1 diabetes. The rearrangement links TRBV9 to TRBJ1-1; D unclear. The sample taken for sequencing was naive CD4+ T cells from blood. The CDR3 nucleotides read TGTGCCAGCAGCGCCCTATCTACGAACACTGAAGCTTTCTTT. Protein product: CASSALSTNTEAFF.